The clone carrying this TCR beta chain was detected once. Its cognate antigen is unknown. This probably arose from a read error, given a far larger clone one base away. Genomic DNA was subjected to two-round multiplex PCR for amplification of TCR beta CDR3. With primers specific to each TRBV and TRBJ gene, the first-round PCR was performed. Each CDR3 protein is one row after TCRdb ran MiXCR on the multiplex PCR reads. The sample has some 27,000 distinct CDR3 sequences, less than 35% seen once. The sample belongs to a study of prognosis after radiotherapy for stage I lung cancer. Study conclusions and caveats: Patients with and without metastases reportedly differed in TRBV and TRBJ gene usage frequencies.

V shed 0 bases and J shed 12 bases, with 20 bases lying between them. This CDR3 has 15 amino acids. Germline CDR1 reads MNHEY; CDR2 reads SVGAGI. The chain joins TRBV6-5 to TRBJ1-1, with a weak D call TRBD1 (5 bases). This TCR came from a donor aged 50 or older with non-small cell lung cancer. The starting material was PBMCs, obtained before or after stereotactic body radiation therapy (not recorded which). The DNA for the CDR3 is TGTGCCAGCAGTTACTCGACTGGGGGTATGTTCGCGTCTTTCTTT. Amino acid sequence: CASSYSTGGMFASFF.